The entry below gives a single TCR beta chain sequence along with its context. The V end was cut by 5 bases, the J end by 1 base, with 11 bases between. The germline V gene has CDR1 SGHTA and CDR2 FQGTGA. The CDR3 is made up of 14 amino acids. This record belongs to a study of long-term antiretroviral therapy in people with HIV. At survey level, the immunoSEQ assay was run in its v3.0 version. Method: immunoSEQ multiplex PCR; TCRdb's copy keeps in-frame clones and lacks some. Altogether tens of thousands of clones are present, roughly 95% being singletons, with the ten largest covering approximately 8%.

Source: unsorted PBMCs, taken more than 6 years after starting antiretroviral therapy. This sequence originates from a man aged 30 to 45 with HIV. The rearrangement uses TRBV7-3 and TRBJ1-1, with D unclear. The CDR3 DNA is TGTGCCAGCAGCCCGACCACGGGGAACACTGAAGCTTTCTTT. Protein: CASSPTTGNTEAFF.